This T cell receptor beta chain came from a study of cytomegalovirus exposure and HLA in healthy donors. Notes on the study in general: The authors later found most CMV-associated TCR beta chains appeared HLA-restricted.

Trimming took off 2 bases at V and 1 base at J, with 9 bases between the two ends. The CDR3 extends over 14 amino acids. CDR1 is MNHNY and CDR2 is SVGAGI in the germline V gene (reference sequence). Only one count was recorded for this clone. Its target is not known. Likely unrecorded immune exposures existed in these nominally healthy donors. The PCR made use of 60 Vbeta and 13 Jbeta primers. TCRdb's copy holds only in-frame clones and misses some; the assay was immunoSEQ multiplex PCR. The sample gives some 150,000 clones, 62% of which show up once; around 3% is in the top ten. This TCR came from a man aged 35 to 55 in good health and CMV-seronegative. The sample was PBMCs. V and J are TRBV6-6 and TRBJ2-7, with a possible D match to TRBD1 (6 bases). CDR3 coding DNA: TGTGCCAGCAGTTACGGGCAGGGGTCCTACGAGCAGTACTTC. It translates to CASSYGQGSYEQYF.